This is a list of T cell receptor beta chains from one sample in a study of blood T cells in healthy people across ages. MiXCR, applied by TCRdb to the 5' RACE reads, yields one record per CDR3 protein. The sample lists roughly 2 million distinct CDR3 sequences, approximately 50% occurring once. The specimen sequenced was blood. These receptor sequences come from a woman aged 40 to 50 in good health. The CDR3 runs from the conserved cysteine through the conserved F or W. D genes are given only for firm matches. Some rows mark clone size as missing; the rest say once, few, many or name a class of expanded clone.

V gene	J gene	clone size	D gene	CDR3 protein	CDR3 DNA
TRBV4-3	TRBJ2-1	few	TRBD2	CASSLETSSNEQFF	TGCGCCAGCAGTCTAGAGACTAGCTCCAATGAGCAGTTCTTC
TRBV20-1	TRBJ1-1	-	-	CSAPGTGRLEAFF	TGCAGTGCTCCCGGGACCGGGCGGTTGGAAGCTTTCTTT
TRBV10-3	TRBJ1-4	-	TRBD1	CAITQGIGEKLFF	TGTGCCATAACACAGGGGATCGGAGAAAAACTGTTTTTT
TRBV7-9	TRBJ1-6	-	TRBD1	CASSLQGERSPLHF	TGTGCCAGCAGCTTACAGGGGGAGCGATCACCCCTCCACTTT
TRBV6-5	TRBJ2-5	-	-	CASSASGKTQYF	TGTGCCAGCAGTGCTTCGGGAAAGACCCAGTACTTC
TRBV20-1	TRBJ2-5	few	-	CSAGITLKETQYF	TGCAGTGCTGGAATTACTCTTAAAGAGACCCAGTACTTC
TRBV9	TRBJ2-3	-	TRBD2	CASRGSGTPPGTQYF	TGTGCCAGCAGGGGGAGCGGGACTCCCCCTGGTACGCAGTATTTT
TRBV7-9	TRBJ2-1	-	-	CASRTTGTRYNEQFF	TGTGCCAGCAGAACAACCGGGACCAGGTACAATGAGCAGTTCTTC
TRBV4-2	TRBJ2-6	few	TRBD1	CASSQDISVAGGVGANVLTF	TGTGCCAGCAGCCAAGATATTTCGGTGGCAGGGGGTGTTGGGGCCAACGTCCTGACTTTC
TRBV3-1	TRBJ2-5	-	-	CASSQELSEGETQYF	TGTGCCAGCAGCCAAGAACTATCCGAGGGAGAGACCCAGTACTTC
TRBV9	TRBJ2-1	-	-	CASSVEGREQFF	TGTGCCAGCAGCGTAGAGGGTCGGGAGCAGTTCTTC
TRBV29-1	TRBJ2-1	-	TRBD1	CSVGTGGINNEQFF	TGCAGCGTTGGGACAGGCGGAATAAACAATGAGCAGTTCTTC
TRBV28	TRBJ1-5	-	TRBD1	CASSLYVRGTGRSNSNQPQHF	TGTGCCAGCAGTTTATATGTCCGGGGGACAGGGAGGAGCAACAGCAATCAGCCCCAGCATTTT
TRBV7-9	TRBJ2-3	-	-	CASPGEGQNTDTQYF	TGTGCCAGCCCCGGGGAGGGACAAAACACAGATACGCAGTATTTT
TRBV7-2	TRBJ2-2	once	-	CASSFGTRGWDGELFF	TGTGCTAGCAGCTTCGGGACACGGGGATGGGACGGGGAGCTGTTTTTT
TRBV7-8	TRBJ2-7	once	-	CASALFFSYEQYF	TGCGCCAGCGCGCTTTTCTTCTCCTACGAGCAGTACTTC
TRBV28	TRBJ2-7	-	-	CASRVPRPGAEQYF	TGTGCCAGCAGGGTTCCCCGTCCAGGGGCCGAGCAGTACTTC
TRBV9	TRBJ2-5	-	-	CASSPPGRSGVGETQYF	TGTGCCAGCAGCCCCCCCGGCAGGAGTGGAGTCGGAGAGACCCAGTACTTC
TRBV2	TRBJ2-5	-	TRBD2	CASSGVLAGVGETQYF	TGTGCCAGCAGTGGCGTACTAGCGGGGGTCGGAGAGACCCAGTACTTC
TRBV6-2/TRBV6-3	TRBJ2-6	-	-	CASSQGLLSDSGANVLTF	TGTGCCAGCAGCCAGGGGCTCCTTTCTGACTCTGGGGCCAACGTCCTGACTTTC
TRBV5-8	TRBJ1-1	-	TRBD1	CASSSDRLYTEAFF	TGTGCCAGCAGTTCGGACAGGCTTTACACTGAAGCTTTCTTT
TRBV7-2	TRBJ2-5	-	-	CASSTRAFAETQYF	TGTGCCAGCAGCACGAGGGCTTTCGCAGAGACCCAGTACTTC
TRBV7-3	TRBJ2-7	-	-	CASSLTRVDEQYF	TGTGCCAGCAGCTTAACTAGGGTCGATGAGCAGTACTTC
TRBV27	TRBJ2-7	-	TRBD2	CASYRRGGYEQYF	TGTGCCAGCTATAGACGGGGGGGCTACGAGCAGTACTTC
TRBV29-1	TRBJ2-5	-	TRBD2	CSVVLSGGRRETQYF	TGCAGCGTCGTACTTAGCGGGGGCCGACGAGAGACCCAGTACTTC
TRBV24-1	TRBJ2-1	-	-	CATSDFQGSHEQFF	TGTGCCACCAGTGATTTTCAGGGGAGCCATGAGCAGTTCTTC
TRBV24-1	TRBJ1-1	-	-	CATSDPRHTEAFF	TGTGCCACCAGTGACCCCCGGCACACTGAAGCTTTCTTT
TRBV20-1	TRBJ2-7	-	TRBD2	CSAVSGGAYEQYF	TGCAGTGCCGTCAGCGGGGGGGCCTACGAGCAGTACTTC
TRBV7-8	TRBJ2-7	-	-	CASSAGASSYEQYF	TGTGCCAGCAGTGCAGGGGCTAGCTCCTACGAGCAGTACTTC
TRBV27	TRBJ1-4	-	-	CASSPRGARSEKLFF	TGTGCCAGCAGTCCGCGAGGGGCCCGGAGCGAAAAACTGTTTTTT
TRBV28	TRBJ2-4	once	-	CASSLSGTLAKNIQYF	TGTGCCAGCAGTTTATCAGGGACTCTAGCCAAAAACATTCAGTACTTC
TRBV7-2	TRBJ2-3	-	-	CASSLSRGGATDTQYF	TGTGCCAGCAGCTTATCCCGAGGAGGCGCTACAGATACGCAGTATTTT
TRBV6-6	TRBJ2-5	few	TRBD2	CASSYSPSGQETQYF	TGTGCCAGCAGTTACTCGCCTAGCGGCCAAGAGACCCAGTACTTC
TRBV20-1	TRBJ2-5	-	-	CSASGGPKTQYF	TGCAGTGCTAGTGGGGGGCCGAAGACCCAGTACTTC
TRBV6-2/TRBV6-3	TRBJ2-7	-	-	CASSYSGLGGDSYEQYF	TGTGCCAGCAGTTACTCGGGTCTGGGCGGGGACTCCTACGAGCAGTACTTC
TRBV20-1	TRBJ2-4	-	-	CSARGLIANDIQYF	TGCAGTGCTAGAGGGCTGATTGCCAATGACATTCAGTACTTC
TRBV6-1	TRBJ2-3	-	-	CASSEAPTDTQYF	TGTGCCAGCAGTGAAGCCCCGACGGATACGCAGTATTTT
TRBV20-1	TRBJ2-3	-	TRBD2	CSASLRTAGGSQYF	TGCAGTGCTAGTCTCAGGACGGCGGGGGGCTCGCAGTATTTT
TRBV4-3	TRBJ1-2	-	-	CASSQFGDDYGYTF	TGCGCCAGCAGCCAATTCGGGGATGACTATGGCTACACCTTC
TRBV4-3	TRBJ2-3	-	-	CASSQDPGAEDLTDTQYF	TGCGCCAGCAGCCAAGACCCGGGGGCGGAGGACCTCACAGATACGCAGTATTTT
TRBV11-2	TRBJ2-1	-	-	CASSPASSNEQFF	TGTGCCAGCAGCCCCGCCTCATCCAATGAGCAGTTCTTC
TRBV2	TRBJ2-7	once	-	CASNGSYEQYF	TGTGCCAGCAATGGGTCCTACGAGCAGTACTTC
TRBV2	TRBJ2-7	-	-	CASSEGGGTYEQYF	TGTGCCAGCAGTGAAGGAGGGGGAACCTACGAGCAGTACTTC